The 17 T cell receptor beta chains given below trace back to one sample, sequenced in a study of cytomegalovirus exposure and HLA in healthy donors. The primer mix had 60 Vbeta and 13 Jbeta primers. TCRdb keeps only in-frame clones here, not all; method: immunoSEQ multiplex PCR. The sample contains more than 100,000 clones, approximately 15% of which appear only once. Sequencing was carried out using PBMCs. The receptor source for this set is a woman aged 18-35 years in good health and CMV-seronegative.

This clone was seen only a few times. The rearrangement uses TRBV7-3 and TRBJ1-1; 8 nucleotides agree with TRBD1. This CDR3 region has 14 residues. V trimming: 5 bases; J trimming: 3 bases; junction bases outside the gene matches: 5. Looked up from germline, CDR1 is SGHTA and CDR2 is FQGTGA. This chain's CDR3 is CASSPGQGHTEAFF. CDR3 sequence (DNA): TGTGCCAGCAGCCCCGGACAGGGACACACTGAAGCTTTCTTT.

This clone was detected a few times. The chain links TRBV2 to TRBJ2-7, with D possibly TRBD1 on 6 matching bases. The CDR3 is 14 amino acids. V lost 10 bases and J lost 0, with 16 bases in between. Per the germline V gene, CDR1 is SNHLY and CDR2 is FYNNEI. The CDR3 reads CAIYSGDGSYEQYF. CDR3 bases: TGTGCCATCTACTCAGGGGACGGCTCCTACGAGCAGTACTTC.

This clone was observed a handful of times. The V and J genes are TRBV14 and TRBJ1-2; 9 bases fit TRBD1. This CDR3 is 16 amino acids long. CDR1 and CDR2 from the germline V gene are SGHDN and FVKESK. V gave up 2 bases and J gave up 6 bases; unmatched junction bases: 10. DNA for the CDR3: TGTGCCAGCAGCCAATTCGGGACAGGGATTGGTGATGGCTACACCTTC. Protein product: CASSQFGTGIGDGYTF.

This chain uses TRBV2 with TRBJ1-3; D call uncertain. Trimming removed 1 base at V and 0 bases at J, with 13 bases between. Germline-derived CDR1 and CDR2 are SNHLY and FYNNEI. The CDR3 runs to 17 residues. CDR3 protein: CASSEEVREDSGNTIYF. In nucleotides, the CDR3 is TGTGCCAGCAGTGAAGAGGTGAGGGAGGACTCTGGAAACACCATATATTTT.

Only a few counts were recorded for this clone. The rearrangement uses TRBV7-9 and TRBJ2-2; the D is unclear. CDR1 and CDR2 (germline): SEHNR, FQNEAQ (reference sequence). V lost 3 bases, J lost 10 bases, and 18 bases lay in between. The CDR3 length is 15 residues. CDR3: CASSLRAPTLSELFF. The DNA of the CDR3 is TGTGCCAGCAGCTTGCGTGCCCCAACCTTGTCGGAGCTGTTTTTT.

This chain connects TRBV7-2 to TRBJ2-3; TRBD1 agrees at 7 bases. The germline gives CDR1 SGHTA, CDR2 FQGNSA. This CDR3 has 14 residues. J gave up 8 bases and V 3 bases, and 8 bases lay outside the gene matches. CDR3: CASSFNAGGRTQYF. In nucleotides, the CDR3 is TGTGCCAGCAGCTTTAATGCAGGGGGACGTACGCAGTATTTT.

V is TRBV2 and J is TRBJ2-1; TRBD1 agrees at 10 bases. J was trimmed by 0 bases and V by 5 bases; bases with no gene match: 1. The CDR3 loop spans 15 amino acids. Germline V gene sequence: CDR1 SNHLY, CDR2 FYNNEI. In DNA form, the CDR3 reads TGTGCCAGCAGTTGGACAGGGGGCTCCTACAATGAGCAGTTCTTC. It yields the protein CASSWTGGSYNEQFF. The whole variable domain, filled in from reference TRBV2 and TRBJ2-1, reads EPEVTQTPSHQVTQMGQEVILRCVPISNHLYFYWYRQILGQKVEFLVSFYNNEISEKSEIFDDQFSVERPDGSNFTLKIRSTKLEDSAMYFCASSWTGGSYNEQFFGPGTRLTVL.

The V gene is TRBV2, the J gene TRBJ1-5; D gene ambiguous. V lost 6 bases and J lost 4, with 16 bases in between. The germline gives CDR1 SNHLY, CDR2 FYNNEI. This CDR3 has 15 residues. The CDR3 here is CASRGWGGGNQPQHF. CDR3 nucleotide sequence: TGTGCCAGCAGGGGGTGGGGAGGAGGGAATCAGCCCCAGCATTTT. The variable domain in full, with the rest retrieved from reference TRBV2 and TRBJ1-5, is EPEVTQTPSHQVTQMGQEVILRCVPISNHLYFYWYRQILGQKVEFLVSFYNNEISEKSEIFDDQFSVERPDGSNFTLKIRSTKLEDSAMYFCASRGWGGGNQPQHFGDGTRLSIL.

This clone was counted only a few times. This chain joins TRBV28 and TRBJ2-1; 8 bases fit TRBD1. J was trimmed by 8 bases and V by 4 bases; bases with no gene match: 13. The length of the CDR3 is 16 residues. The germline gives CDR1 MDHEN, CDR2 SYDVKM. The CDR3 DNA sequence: TGTGCCAGCAGTTCGATGGGAGGACAGGGTGGAGATGAGCAGTTCTTC. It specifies CASSSMGGQGGDEQFF.

The CDR3, as DNA: TGTGCCAGCAGCGGACAGGCCACAGATACGCAGTATTTT. It translates to CASSGQATDTQYF. The chain joins TRBV5-8 to TRBJ2-3; 7 bases map to TRBD1. This CDR3 contains 13 residues. The V gene end was trimmed by 4 bases and the J gene end by 2 bases; junction bases not matched to a gene: 1. Germline CDR1 SGHTS, CDR2 YDEGEE.

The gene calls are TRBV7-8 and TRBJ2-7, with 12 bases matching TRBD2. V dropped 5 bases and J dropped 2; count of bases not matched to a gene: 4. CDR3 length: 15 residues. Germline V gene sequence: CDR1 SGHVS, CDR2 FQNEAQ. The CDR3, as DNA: TGTGCCAGCAGCCCACTAGCGGGGGGACCCTACGAGCAGTACTTC. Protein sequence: CASSPLAGGPYEQYF.

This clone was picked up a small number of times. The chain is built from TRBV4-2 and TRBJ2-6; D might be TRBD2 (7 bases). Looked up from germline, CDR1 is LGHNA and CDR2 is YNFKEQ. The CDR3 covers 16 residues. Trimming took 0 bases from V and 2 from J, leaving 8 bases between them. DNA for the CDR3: TGTGCCAGCAGCCAAGAGGGGGGGCCTGGGGCCAACGTCCTGACTTTC. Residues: CASSQEGGPGANVLTF.

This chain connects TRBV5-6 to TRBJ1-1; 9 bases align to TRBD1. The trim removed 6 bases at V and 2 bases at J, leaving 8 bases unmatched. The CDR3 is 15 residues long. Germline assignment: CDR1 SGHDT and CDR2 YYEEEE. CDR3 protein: CASKLGTGFNTEAFF. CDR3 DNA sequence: TGTGCCAGCAAACTAGGGACAGGGTTTAACACTGAAGCTTTCTTT.

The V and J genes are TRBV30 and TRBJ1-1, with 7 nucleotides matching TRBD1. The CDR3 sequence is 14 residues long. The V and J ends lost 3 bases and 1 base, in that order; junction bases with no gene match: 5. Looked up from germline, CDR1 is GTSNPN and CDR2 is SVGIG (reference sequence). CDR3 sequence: CAWRSTGTNTEAFF. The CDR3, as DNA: TGTGCCTGGAGGTCGACAGGGACGAACACTGAAGCTTTCTTT.

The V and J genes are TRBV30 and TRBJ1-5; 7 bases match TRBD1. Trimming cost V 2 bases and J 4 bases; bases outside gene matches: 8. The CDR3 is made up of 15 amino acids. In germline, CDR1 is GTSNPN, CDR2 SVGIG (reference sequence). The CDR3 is CAWSRDREGNQPQHF. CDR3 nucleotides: TGTGCCTGGAGTAGAGACAGGGAAGGTAATCAGCCCCAGCATTTT.

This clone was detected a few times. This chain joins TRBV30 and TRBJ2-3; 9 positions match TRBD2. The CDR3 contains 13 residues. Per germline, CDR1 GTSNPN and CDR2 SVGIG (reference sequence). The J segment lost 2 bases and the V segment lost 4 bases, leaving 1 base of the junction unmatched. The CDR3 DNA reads TGTGCCTGGACTAGCGGGGCCACAGATACGCAGTATTTT. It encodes CAWTSGATDTQYF.

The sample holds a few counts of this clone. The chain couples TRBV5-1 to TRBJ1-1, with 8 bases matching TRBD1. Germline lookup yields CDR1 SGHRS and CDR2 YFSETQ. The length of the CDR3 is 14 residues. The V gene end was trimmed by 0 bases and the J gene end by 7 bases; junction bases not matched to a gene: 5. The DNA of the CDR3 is TGCGCCAGCAGCTTGGGGACAGGGTCGGTTGAAGCTTTCTTT. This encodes CASSLGTGSVEAFF.